The T cell receptor beta chain under discussion was sequenced for a study of blood T cell repertoires in COVID-19. Study summary: PBMCs, B-cell-depleted T cells, or T cells were the source of the cDNA or gDNA that made up the material.

V lost 5 bases, J lost 0 bases, and 7 bases stayed unmatched. The germline gives CDR1 SGHRS, CDR2 YFSETQ. The CDR3 is 16 residues long. Original handling: For nucleated cells, counts were estimated from reference gene primer amplification. Clones were read by immunoSEQ multiplex PCR, and TCRdb kept only the in-frame ones, dropping some. V and J calls and clone size are those listed in that table; D and trimming were worked out from the DNA. Of more than 200,000 clones in the sample, about nine tenths are singletons; the top ten hold approximately 5.9%. What was sequenced was peripheral blood. The chain is built from TRBV5-1 and TRBJ2-3, with TRBD2 identical over 9 bases. The sequence derives from a man of 80 years or more with acute or convalescent COVID-19. The CDR3 region is CASRTGLAASTDTQYF. The CDR3 nucleotides are TGCGCCAGCAGGACGGGACTAGCAGCTAGCACAGATACGCAGTATTTT.